The next 32 T cell receptor beta chains were all read from a single sample in a study of pediatric ulcerative colitis. TCRdb's table, derived via immunoSEQ multiplex PCR, lists solely in-frame clones and lacks some. The table includes fewer than 40,000 clones, around four fifths detected once. The sequencing input was blood. The receptors here all came from a girl aged 5 to 17 with moderate ulcerative colitis.

The chain joins TRBV13 to TRBJ1-1; D gene uncertain. CDR1 is PRHDT and CDR2 is FYEKMQ in the germline V gene (reference sequence). V was clipped by 4 bases and J by 0 bases, with 12 bases between them. This CDR3 has 15 amino acids. The CDR3 sequence: CASSSLRIMNTEAFF. The CDR3, as DNA: TGTGCCAGCAGCTCTTTACGGATCATGAACACTGAAGCTTTCTTT.

V is TRBV5-6 and J is TRBJ2-1; 9 bases are shared with TRBD2. Germline V gives CDR1 SGHDT, CDR2 YYEEEE. The V gene end was trimmed by 1 base and the J gene end by 9 bases; junction bases not matched to a gene: 5. CDR3 length: 14 residues. This chain's CDR3 is CASSLTIAGAEQFF. The CDR3 region has the DNA TGTGCCAGCAGCTTGACTATAGCGGGAGCTGAGCAGTTCTTC.

The chain couples TRBV28 to TRBJ1-2, with 9 bases matching TRBD1. The CDR3 is made up of 16 amino acids. Germline V lookup: CDR1 MDHEN, CDR2 SYDVKM. J lost 5 bases, V lost 3 bases, and 10 bases had no gene match. Written as DNA, the CDR3 is TGTGCCAGCAGTTTCCCAGCCGGGACAGGGAATTATGGCTACACCTTC. Translating gives CASSFPAGTGNYGYTF.

The chain uses TRBV13 and TRBJ2-5, with TRBD1 matching over 8 bases. V dropped 5 bases and J dropped 3; count of bases not matched to a gene: 8. Germline-derived CDR1 and CDR2 are PRHDT and FYEKMQ (reference sequence). The CDR3 sequence is 15 residues long. The CDR3 sequence: CASSPGTGGEETQYF. The CDR3 coding sequence is TGTGCCAGCAGCCCCGGGACAGGTGGAGAAGAGACCCAGTACTTC.

As DNA, the CDR3 is TGCAGCGCAGGGAGTGAGGAGACCCAGTACTTC. Its translation: CSAGSEETQYF. The chain joins TRBV29-1 to TRBJ2-5, with D perhaps TRBD1 or TRBD2 (5 bases each). This CDR3 comprises 11 residues. The V gene lost 7 bases and the J gene lost 5 bases, with 11 bases spanning the gap. Germline assignment: CDR1 SQVTM and CDR2 ANQGSEA.

The chain has TRBV7-7 and TRBJ1-4, with D possibly being TRBD1 (6 bases). The CDR3 contains 13 residues. CDR1 is SSHAT, CDR2 FNYEAQ, per germline (reference sequence). V lost 1 base and J lost 8, with 8 bases in between. The CDR3 DNA follows: TGTGCCAGCAGCTTAGACAGGGAGGAAAAACTGTTTTTT. It yields the protein CASSLDREEKLFF.

V gene TRBV10-3 combines with J gene TRBJ1-1; a possible D gene is TRBD1 (5 bases). Germline CDR1 ENHRY, CDR2 SYGVKD. CDR3 length: 13 residues. The ends were cut back, 4 bases at V and 5 bases at J, with 11 bases in the middle. CDR3 sequence: CAISAPGGTEAFF. The CDR3 DNA follows: TGTGCCATCAGTGCCCCGGGGGGGACTGAAGCTTTCTTT.

The chain couples TRBV28 to TRBJ2-5; 10 nucleotides align to TRBD2. Germline CDR1 and CDR2: MDHEN and SYDVKM. The CDR3 has 17 residues. After removal of 5 bases from V and 0 bases from J, the junction contained 9 bases not matched to a gene. The CDR3 loop is CASSPTLAGANQETQYF. CDR3 in DNA: TGTGCCAGCAGTCCCACCCTAGCGGGAGCCAACCAAGAGACCCAGTACTTC.

This chain connects TRBV7-9 to TRBJ2-7, with TRBD1 matching over 7 bases. V was pared by 5 bases and J by 4 bases, with 5 bases of the junction left unmatched. CDR1 SEHNR and CDR2 FQNEAQ come from the germline V gene (reference sequence). The CDR3 is made up of 13 amino acids. The CDR3 DNA follows: TGTGCCAGCAGCCCAAGGACAGGATACGAGCAGTACTTC. Its protein product is CASSPRTGYEQYF.

This clone has just one count. The rearrangement joins TRBV23-1 to TRBJ1-3; TRBD1 matches at 10 bases. TRBV23-1 is marked as an open reading frame, function uncertain. The CDR3 has 17 residues. V lost 3 bases, J lost 2 bases, and 7 bases stayed unmatched. CDR3 DNA: TGCGCCAGCAGTCACGACAGGGGGCTTGCCCCTGGAAACACCATATATTTT. This sequence encodes CASSHDRGLAPGNTIYF.

The rearrangement uses TRBV5-6 and TRBJ2-1, with 8 bases identical to TRBD1. V lost 0 bases, J lost 2 bases, and 4 bases stayed unmatched. CDR3 length: 16 residues. Germline V gives CDR1 SGHDT, CDR2 YYEEEE. In nucleotides, the CDR3 is TGTGCCAGCAGCTTGGGGGCAGGGGGCGCCTACAATGAGCAGTTCTTC. Translation gives CASSLGAGGAYNEQFF.

This clone occurred a few times. The chain uses TRBV7-9 and TRBJ1-2, with 9 bases lining up with TRBD1. The CDR3 contains 16 residues. CDR1 is SEHNR and CDR2 is FQNEAQ in the germline V gene (reference sequence). V dropped 1 base and J dropped 6; count of bases not matched to a gene: 9. The CDR3 protein is CASSLDGGTGLDGYTF. The CDR3 region has the DNA TGTGCCAGCAGCTTAGATGGCGGGACAGGGTTGGATGGCTACACCTTC.

The V gene is TRBV6-5, the J gene TRBJ2-1; D remains ambiguous. Germline V gene lookup returns CDR1 MNHEY and CDR2 SVGAGI. Between the trimmed V and J ends, which lost 0 bases and 7 bases, there was a span of 7 bases. The CDR3 has 13 amino acids. The CDR3 DNA reads as TGTGCCAGCAGTTACTCGAGGAATAATGAGCAGTTCTTC. Translating it yields CASSYSRNNEQFF.

V is TRBV13 and J is TRBJ2-1, with 11 bases identical to TRBD2. CDR3 length equals 16 residues. Germline V gene lookup returns CDR1 PRHDT and CDR2 FYEKMQ (reference sequence). Trimming took 5 bases from V and 8 from J; bases not matched to a gene: 11. CDR3 in amino acids: CASSVQTSGIGDEQFF. CDR3 nucleotide sequence: TGTGCCAGCAGCGTCCAGACTAGCGGGATAGGGGATGAGCAGTTCTTC.

The chain joins TRBV27 to TRBJ1-6; D is unresolved. The CDR3 loop spans 16 amino acids. V lost 2 bases to trimming and J lost 11 bases, with 19 bases between them. Germline V CDR1 and CDR2: MNHEY, SMNVEV (reference sequence). The DNA for the CDR3 is TGTGCCAGCAGTTTACTGGAGGGCCTCGGTATGGCACCCCTCCACTTT. This encodes CASSLLEGLGMAPLHF.

The chain uses TRBV6-6 and TRBJ1-1, with TRBD1 matching 8 bases. CDR1 MNHNY and CDR2 SVGAGI come from the germline V gene (reference sequence). The CDR3 is made up of 13 amino acids. The ends lost 7 bases at V and 6 bases at J; junction bases unmatched: 7. The CDR3 is CASTGQGFPEAFF. For the CDR3, the DNA is TGTGCCAGCACAGGACAGGGATTTCCTGAAGCTTTCTTT.

This chain connects TRBV19 to TRBJ2-2; D is ambiguous. The CDR3 totals 15 residues. V dropped 7 bases and J dropped 4 bases, with 16 bases sitting between them. Germline CDR1 is LNHDA and CDR2 is SQIVND (reference sequence). CDR3 DNA sequence: TGTGCCAGTATAAGGTCTGGCAGGACCACCGGGGAGCTGTTTTTT. It is translated as CASIRSGRTTGELFF.

V and J are TRBV7-8 and TRBJ2-1; D gene uncertain. The CDR3 runs 13 residues. Trimming cost V 2 bases and J 10 bases, with 12 bases left between them. Germline lookup yields CDR1 SGHVS and CDR2 FQNEAQ. The CDR3 nucleotides are TGTGCCAGCAGCTTATTCAGGTCAGACGAGCAGTTCTTC. Translation gives CASSLFRSDEQFF.

This rearrangement joins TRBV5-1 to TRBJ2-1, with D tentatively TRBD1 (7 bases). Germline V gene sequence: CDR1 SGHRS, CDR2 YFSETQ. The ends were cut back, 3 bases at V and 8 bases at J, with 15 bases in the middle. The CDR3 spans 14 residues. CDR3 bases: TGCGCCAGCAGCTCCTCGGGCAGGGGGGATGAGCAGTTCTTC. Its protein product is CASSSSGRGDEQFF.

The J gene is TRBJ2-1, the V gene TRBV5-4, with 7 bases lining up with TRBD1. This CDR3 has 13 amino acids. Germline V gene lookup returns CDR1 SGHNT and CDR2 YYREEE (reference sequence). V lost 3 bases, J lost 4 bases, and 1 base stayed unmatched. In DNA, the CDR3 is TGTGCCAGCAGCTGGGACAGTTACAATGAGCAGTTCTTC. It translates to CASSWDSYNEQFF. The full variable domain, rest sourced from reference TRBV5-4 and TRBJ2-1, is ETGVTQSPTHLIKTRGQQVTLRCSSQSGHNTVSWYQQALGQGPQFIFQYYREEENGRGNFPPRFSGLQFPNYSSELNVNALELDDSALYLCASSWDSYNEQFFGPGTRLTVL.

The CDR3 DNA reads TGTGCCAGCAGTTCTAGTTTAAAGCGGGAGGGTTCCTACGAGCAGTACTTC. Amino acid sequence: CASSSSLKREGSYEQYF. The chain couples TRBV28 to TRBJ2-7; 10 bases are a match to TRBD2. Germline CDR1 MDHEN, CDR2 SYDVKM. V was pared by 4 bases and J by 1 base, with 10 bases of the junction left unmatched. The CDR3 has 17 residues.

The chain couples TRBV18 to TRBJ2-5, with no clear D. This CDR3 contains 15 residues. Germline CDR1 is KGHSH and CDR2 is LQKENI. The germline V and J ends were trimmed by 5 bases and 6 bases, with 19 bases remaining between them. CDR3 DNA sequence: TGTGCCAGCTCAACGGTGTCACAGAACTCTAAGACCCAGTACTTC. Protein sequence: CASSTVSQNSKTQYF.

The V call is TRBV30, the J call TRBJ1-6, with 9 bases fitting TRBD1. This CDR3 is built from 14 residues. Germline values: CDR1 GTSNPN, CDR2 SVGIG (reference sequence). Unmatched junction bases numbered 7, after V lost 4 bases and J lost 9 bases. Written as DNA, the CDR3 is TGTGCCTGGAATCGGGACAGGGTCGGTTCACCCCTCCACTTT. This gives the protein CAWNRDRVGSPLHF.

The DNA for the CDR3 is TGTGCCAGCACCACAGGACAGGGTGGGAATCAGCCCCAGCATTTT. It encodes CASTTGQGGNQPQHF. This chain links TRBV28 with TRBJ1-5; 8 positions match TRBD1. The trim removed 7 bases at V and 4 bases at J, leaving 9 bases unmatched. The germline CDR1 and CDR2 sequences are MDHEN and SYDVKM. The CDR3 has 15 amino acids.

The chain recombines TRBV6-1 with TRBJ2-3; D gene unclear. Germline CDR1 MNHNS, CDR2 SASEGT. This CDR3 spans 13 amino acids. The ends were cut back, 2 bases at V and 6 bases at J, with 9 bases in the middle. Here the CDR3 reads CASSELRFDTQYF. Written as DNA, the CDR3 is TGTGCCAGCAGTGAATTGAGATTTGATACGCAGTATTTT.

This clone was detected only once. The gene calls are TRBV5-1 and TRBJ2-3; D may be TRBD1 (6 bases). V was cut by 3 bases and J by 4 bases, with 6 bases left in between. The CDR3 is 12 amino acids. Germline V lookup: CDR1 SGHRS, CDR2 YFSETQ. The DNA for the CDR3 is TGCGCCAGCAGCTGGGGGCCAGATACGCAGTATTTT. Amino acids: CASSWGPDTQYF.

V and J are TRBV5-4 and TRBJ1-5, with a weak D call TRBD1 (5 bases). This CDR3 region has 19 residues. Per the germline V gene, CDR1 is SGHNT and CDR2 is YYREEE (reference sequence). V was trimmed by 2 bases and J by 1 base, leaving 22 bases between them. CDR3 nucleotide sequence: TGTGCCAGCAGCTTAGCGGGGACGGGTCCTTTAGGCAGCAATCAGCCCCAGCATTTT. Translated, it gives CASSLAGTGPLGSNQPQHF. The entire variable domain, with the rest obtained from reference TRBV5-4 and TRBJ1-5, is as follows: ETGVTQSPTHLIKTRGQQVTLRCSSQSGHNTVSWYQQALGQGPQFIFQYYREEENGRGNFPPRFSGLQFPNYSSELNVNALELDDSALYLCASSLAGTGPLGSNQPQHFGDGTRLSIL.

The chain's CDR3 is CASSRGGFRQFF. The CDR3 DNA sequence: TGTGCCAGCAGCCGCGGGGGGTTCCGGCAGTTCTTC. The chain couples TRBV7-2 to TRBJ2-1, with 8 bases lining up with TRBD2. The CDR3 loop spans 12 amino acids. With 5 bases clipped from V and 12 bases from J, the junction kept 6 bases outside the gene matches. Germline lookup yields CDR1 SGHTA and CDR2 FQGNSA.

A few counts support this clone. This sequence joins TRBV25-1 and TRBJ1-5; no definite D call. The CDR3 covers 12 residues. The V end lost 7 bases, the J end lost 2 bases, and 6 bases lay between the germline ends. CDR1 and CDR2 from the germline V gene are MGHDK and SYGVNS. The DNA for the CDR3 is TGTGCCAGCAACGAGGGCAATCAGCCCCAGCATTTT. Translating it yields CASNEGNQPQHF.

The chain carries TRBV28 and TRBJ2-3; no reliable D call. The CDR3 sequence is 13 residues long. Trimming cost V 3 bases and J 1 base, with 5 bases left between them. The germline V gene encodes CDR1 MDHEN and CDR2 SYDVKM. The CDR3 loop is CASSLDGTDTQYF. Here the CDR3 DNA reads TGTGCCAGCAGTTTGGACGGCACAGATACGCAGTATTTT.

The chain uses TRBV7-3 and TRBJ2-3; D perhaps matches TRBD2 (6 bases). The germline CDR1 and CDR2 sequences are SGHTA and FQGTGA. This CDR3 comprises 14 residues. Trimming removed 3 bases from V and 5 bases from J, with 12 bases in between. For the CDR3, the DNA is TGTGCCAGCAGCTTGGGACTTCGCTTAGATACGCAGTATTTT. Amino acids: CASSLGLRLDTQYF.

This chain links TRBV6-1 with TRBJ2-1, with TRBD1 as a possible D gene (6 bases). This CDR3 region has 12 residues. V lost 10 bases, J lost 5 bases, and 12 bases lay in between. Germline V gene lookup returns CDR1 MNHNS and CDR2 SASEGT. The CDR3: CATKDRDNEQFF. CDR3 DNA: TGTGCCACCAAGGACAGAGACAATGAGCAGTTCTTC.